Listed below are T cell receptor beta chains from one sample, sequenced in a study of T cells expressing NK-cell markers. For each CDR3 protein, TCRdb gives one entry from its re-call of the 5' RACE reads, without DNA. In all, the sample yields approximately 460,000 distinct CDR3 sequences. Material: blood T cells: a sorted CD56 or NKG2C T cell subset, CD4+ or CD8+ T cells, or bulk PBMC T cells (not recorded which). All receptors come from a woman aged 18 to 75 in good health. The CDR3 runs from the conserved cysteine through the conserved F or W.

v_gene: TRBV20-1; j_gene: TRBJ1-1; CDR3aa: CSADTGSPEAFF
v_gene: TRBV7-9; j_gene: TRBJ2-1; CDR3aa: CASSPPPGQGSYNEQFF
v_gene: TRBV20-1; j_gene: TRBJ2-7; CDR3aa: CSAQRLAETYEQYF
v_gene: TRBV20-1; j_gene: TRBJ2-1; CDR3aa: CSARDPAGVVNEQFF
v_gene: TRBV6-1; j_gene: TRBJ1-1; CDR3aa: CASSRTGGATTEAFF
v_gene: TRBV11-2; j_gene: TRBJ2-5; CDR3aa: CASSPLPMLGRGEIETQYF
v_gene: TRBV7-3; j_gene: TRBJ2-3; CDR3aa: CASSLTAGYSGTQYF
v_gene: TRBV5-1; j_gene: TRBJ2-2; CDR3aa: CASMTGTVITGELFF
v_gene: TRBV18; j_gene: TRBJ1-2; CDR3aa: CASSPGQGRIYGYTF
v_gene: TRBV9; j_gene: TRBJ2-5; CDR3aa: CASSVAGTSETQYF
v_gene: TRBV4-3; j_gene: TRBJ1-3; CDR3aa: CASSQVHNSGNTIYF
v_gene: TRBV6-2/TRBV6-3; j_gene: TRBJ1-5; CDR3aa: CASSYGRGGNSAQHF
v_gene: TRBV9; j_gene: TRBJ2-2; CDR3aa: CASSVEQGTGELFF
v_gene: TRBV7-3; j_gene: TRBJ2-2; CDR3aa: CASSPTRGTTGELFF
v_gene: TRBV29-1; j_gene: TRBJ1-6; CDR3aa: CSVEGQESGSPLHF
v_gene: TRBV5-1; j_gene: TRBJ2-7; CDR3aa: CASSLEAGRAAYEQYF
v_gene: TRBV6-2/TRBV6-3; j_gene: TRBJ2-7; CDR3aa: CASASGDAPPYEQYF
v_gene: TRBV27; j_gene: TRBJ1-4; CDR3aa: CASSRATNEKLFF
v_gene: TRBV6-1; j_gene: TRBJ1-5; CDR3aa: CASSPATGGGYQPQHF
v_gene: TRBV4-1; j_gene: TRBJ2-5; CDR3aa: CASSQEEVEETQYF
v_gene: TRBV5-1; j_gene: TRBJ2-5; CDR3aa: CASSKAGTPYQETQYF
v_gene: TRBV5-1; j_gene: TRBJ2-6; CDR3aa: CASSLTGGFSGANVLTF
v_gene: TRBV20-1; j_gene: TRBJ1-1; CDR3aa: CSPRGTNTEAFF
v_gene: TRBV5-6; j_gene: TRBJ2-3; CDR3aa: CASSRRGENTDTQYF
v_gene: TRBV5-1; j_gene: TRBJ1-5; CDR3aa: CASSLEGASNQPQHF
v_gene: TRBV20-1; j_gene: TRBJ2-1; CDR3aa: CSAREDGVLSGTNEQFF
v_gene: TRBV15; j_gene: TRBJ2-1; CDR3aa: CATSRGLAGAFGNEQFF
v_gene: TRBV9; j_gene: TRBJ2-1; CDR3aa: CASSFLGWSEQFF
v_gene: TRBV7-2; j_gene: TRBJ1-2; CDR3aa: CASSLFMDRGYTF
v_gene: TRBV6-5; j_gene: TRBJ2-5; CDR3aa: CASSHPSTGLETQYF
v_gene: TRBV20-1; j_gene: TRBJ2-2; CDR3aa: CSARSGASGTGELFF
v_gene: TRBV19; j_gene: TRBJ2-1; CDR3aa: CASSISRDEQFF
v_gene: TRBV27; j_gene: TRBJ2-1; CDR3aa: CASSLSSPAYNEQFF
v_gene: TRBV12-3/TRBV12-4; j_gene: TRBJ1-5; CDR3aa: CASRPPGQVIGQPQHF
v_gene: TRBV7-2; j_gene: TRBJ1-2; CDR3aa: CASSLAPSGYTF
v_gene: TRBV29-1; j_gene: TRBJ2-7; CDR3aa: CSVGRDGPYEQYF
v_gene: TRBV4-3; j_gene: TRBJ2-3; CDR3aa: CASSQQGTRTDTQYF
v_gene: TRBV11-2; j_gene: TRBJ1-5; CDR3aa: CASSPTGQSNQPQHF
v_gene: TRBV29-1; j_gene: TRBJ2-5; CDR3aa: CSVVLAGAQETQYF
v_gene: TRBV12-3/TRBV12-4; j_gene: TRBJ1-6; CDR3aa: CASSLGGNNSPLHF
v_gene: TRBV12-3/TRBV12-4; j_gene: TRBJ2-5; CDR3aa: CASSSSGRHQETQYF
v_gene: TRBV12-3/TRBV12-4; j_gene: TRBJ2-2; CDR3aa: CASTPTGVNTGELFF
v_gene: TRBV24-1; j_gene: TRBJ2-5; CDR3aa: CATSGAPGTQRETQYF
v_gene: TRBV20-1; j_gene: TRBJ2-2; CDR3aa: CSARGVDRGSGELFF
v_gene: TRBV11-2; j_gene: TRBJ2-3; CDR3aa: CASSTSGGPTDTQYF
v_gene: TRBV12-3/TRBV12-4; j_gene: TRBJ1-1; CDR3aa: CASSTTGGSEAFF
v_gene: TRBV29-1; j_gene: TRBJ2-1; CDR3aa: CSVEGTQGALSSYNEQFF
v_gene: TRBV5-4; j_gene: TRBJ2-2; CDR3aa: CASSLVTDSGELFF
v_gene: TRBV5-1; j_gene: TRBJ2-4; CDR3aa: CASSLGQGARAPQNIQYF
v_gene: TRBV24-1; j_gene: TRBJ2-2; CDR3aa: CATSEEAGRRNGELFF
v_gene: TRBV27; j_gene: TRBJ2-7; CDR3aa: CASSLSPPDRSVGVARYEQYF
v_gene: TRBV9; j_gene: TRBJ1-2; CDR3aa: CASSVGGASGYGYTF
v_gene: TRBV6-1; j_gene: TRBJ2-7; CDR3aa: CASSRGHANYEQYF
v_gene: TRBV9; j_gene: TRBJ2-3; CDR3aa: CASSSRSGRVSPITTDTQYF
v_gene: TRBV7-9; j_gene: TRBJ1-4; CDR3aa: CASSLSRDSRGKLFF